These T cell receptor beta chains were read from a single sample in a study of human T cells and chemical hapten exposure. TCRdb itself ran the RACE reads through MiXCR, one entry per CDR3 protein. The data contain approximately 60,000 distinct CDR3 sequences, 11% of them seen just once; the ten biggest clones take up roughly 2.3%. Sequencing used whole blood, obtained in connection with sensitization to the hapten diphenylcyclopropenone (DPC). Every receptor here comes from a woman aged 25 to 39 with alopecia areata. Some clones in this sample may be carry-over from other donors' samples. The conserved cysteine and the conserved F or W are not part of the CDR3 here. The order of the fields is V gene, D gene, CDR3 protein. D genes are given only for firm matches.

V: TRBV10-1
D: TRBD2
CDR3: ASSLGTSGYEQY

V: TRBV6-6
D: TRBD1
CDR3: ASSGSRDRGYEQY

V: TRBV15
D: TRBD2
CDR3: ATSRDGTSFIDTQY

V: TRBV11-2
D: NA
CDR3: ASSLASSSNEQF

V: TRBV19
D: NA
CDR3: ASSISPGETQY

V: TRBV10-3
D: NA
CDR3: AISESAETQY

V: TRBV28
D: NA
CDR3: ASRLDSYEQY

V: TRBV7-9
D: NA
CDR3: ASSLRGERANEKLF

V: TRBV6-6
D: NA
CDR3: ASRAGHNLPSGNTIY

V: TRBV20-1
D: NA
CDR3: SARDPRAGGYT

V: TRBV9
D: TRBD2
CDR3: ASSVAYERGVRTDTQY

V: TRBV20-1
D: NA
CDR3: SALRLTGPQETQY

V: TRBV3-1
D: TRBD2
CDR3: ASSRGLAGELDYEQY

V: TRBV12-3/TRBV12-4
D: NA
CDR3: ASSYTSGPTYNEQF

V: TRBV3-2
D: NA
CDR3: ASSPGDRAFGTGELF

V: TRBV12-3/TRBV12-4
D: NA
CDR3: ASREGLMNTEAF

V: TRBV7-2
D: TRBD2
CDR3: ASSLAGTSARTDTQY

V: TRBV6-1
D: NA
CDR3: ASSLASDTQY

V: TRBV18
D: NA
CDR3: ASSPGGARSIEQF

V: TRBV28
D: TRBD1
CDR3: ASRVPGGASGYT

V: TRBV28
D: NA
CDR3: ASTDISSYEQY

V: TRBV2
D: NA
CDR3: ASSEIGFEAF

V: TRBV9
D: TRBD2
CDR3: ASSALHTSGHYEQY

V: TRBV20-1
D: TRBD1
CDR3: SAGDSYNSPLH

V: TRBV6-1
D: TRBD1
CDR3: ASSESGQGFDEQY

V: TRBV6-2/TRBV6-3
D: NA
CDR3: ASSTRGPLDYTEAF

V: TRBV5-1
D: TRBD2
CDR3: ASSFSGRGDEQY

V: TRBV25-1
D: NA
CDR3: ASSEYTARITEAF

V: TRBV29-1
D: NA
CDR3: SVDASNTGELF

V: TRBV6-2/TRBV6-3
D: NA
CDR3: ASSYSARSYEQY

V: TRBV15
D: TRBD1
CDR3: ATSRDRPRQGKSSYEQY

V: TRBV6-6
D: NA
CDR3: ASSPRTVTGELF

V: TRBV2
D: NA
CDR3: ASSEFGGPRETQY

V: TRBV4-3
D: TRBD2
CDR3: ASSQEGSGRLNEQF

V: TRBV10-2
D: NA
CDR3: ASSAGLGGELF

V: TRBV18
D: TRBD2
CDR3: ASSPGLASYEQY

V: TRBV5-1
D: NA
CDR3: ASSLAQTTGTDTQY

V: TRBV18
D: NA
CDR3: ASSSGTRTDTQY

V: TRBV7-9
D: NA
CDR3: ASSLERNYGYT

V: TRBV5-1
D: NA
CDR3: ASSLGLGGTDTQY

V: TRBV6-1
D: TRBD1
CDR3: ASSGPARTGLEEQY

V: TRBV18
D: TRBD1
CDR3: ASSPPHRGLSPLH

V: TRBV9
D: NA
CDR3: ASSVRDGDSTNEKLF

V: TRBV6-6
D: NA
CDR3: ASSGDGNEKLF

V: TRBV18
D: NA
CDR3: ASSAGRGDQPQH

V: TRBV7-2
D: TRBD1
CDR3: ASSRGTGASYEQY

V: TRBV11-2
D: TRBD1
CDR3: ASSRGTDEKLF

V: TRBV15
D: NA
CDR3: ATSRATDTQY

V: TRBV7-2
D: NA
CDR3: ASRRAGSDTQY